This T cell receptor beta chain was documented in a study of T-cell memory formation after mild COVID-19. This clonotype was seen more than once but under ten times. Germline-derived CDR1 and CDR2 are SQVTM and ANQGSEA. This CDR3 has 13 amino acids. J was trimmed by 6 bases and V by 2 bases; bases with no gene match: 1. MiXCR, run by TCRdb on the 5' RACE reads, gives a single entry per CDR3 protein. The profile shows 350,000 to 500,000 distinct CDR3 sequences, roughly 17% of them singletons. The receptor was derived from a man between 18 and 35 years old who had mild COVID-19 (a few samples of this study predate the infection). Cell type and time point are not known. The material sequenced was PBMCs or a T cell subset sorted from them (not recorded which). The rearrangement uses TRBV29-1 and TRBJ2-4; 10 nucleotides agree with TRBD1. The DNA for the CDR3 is TGCAGCGTTGAAAGGGACAGGGGAAACATTCAGTACTTC. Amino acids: CSVERDRGNIQYF.